Listed here are 7 T cell receptor beta chains from one sample, sequenced in a study of CD8 T cells in Susac syndrome. After extraction with the RNeasy kit, roughly 0.45 to 1 ug of the RNA was reverse transcribed using random hexamers. TCRdb reprocessed the immunoSEQ multiplex PCR reads with MiXCR, giving one entry per CDR3 protein. The repertoire holds over 350,000 distinct CDR3 sequences, with more than 70% as singletons. Sequenced: CD8+ T cells from PBMCs. These receptors all come from a human donor with multiple sclerosis.

This rearrangement joins TRBV6-5 to TRBJ1-5, with TRBD1 identical over 9 bases. This CDR3 region has 17 residues. The germline CDR1 and CDR2 sequences are MNHEY and SVGAGI. J lost 8 bases, V lost 0 bases, and 11 bases had no gene match. The CDR3: CASSYSWTGEFAEPQHF. The CDR3 DNA follows: TGTGCCAGCAGTTACTCGTGGACAGGGGAGTTTGCGGAGCCCCAGCATTTT.

This clonotype was seen just once. CDR3 sequence (DNA): TGTGCCAGCAGCTTAGGGACCTTTAGCGCAATCAATGAGCAGTTCTTC. Encoded protein: CASSLGTFSAINEQFF. The rearrangement links TRBV7-3 to TRBJ2-1, with D perhaps TRBD1 or TRBD2 (5 bases each). CDR1 is SGHTA, CDR2 FQGTGA, per germline. CDR3 length: 16 residues. V lost 2 bases, J lost 6 bases, and 17 bases lay in between.

V gene TRBV15 combines with J gene TRBJ2-7; D is unresolved. The CDR3 loop spans 13 amino acids. Per the germline V gene, CDR1 is LNHNV and CDR2 is YYDKDF (reference sequence). V was trimmed by 0 bases and J by 5 bases, leaving 8 bases between them. The CDR3 DNA reads as TGTGCCACCAGCAGAGATATCGCGGACGAGCAGTACTTC. It specifies CATSRDIADEQYF. The full variable domain, completed using reference TRBV15 and TRBJ2-7, is DAMVIQNPRYQVTQFGKPVTLSCSQTLNHNVMYWYQQKSSQAPKLLFHYYDKDFNNEADTPDNFQSRRPNTSFCFLDIRSPGLGDTAMYLCATSRDIADEQYFGPGTRLTVT.

The chain combines TRBV27 with TRBJ2-1; D is perhaps TRBD2 (5 bases). Germline V gene sequence: CDR1 MNHEY, CDR2 SMNVEV (reference sequence). The CDR3 sequence is 16 residues long. The V end lost 3 bases, the J end lost 0 bases, and 12 bases lay between the germline ends. The DNA for the CDR3 is TGTGCCAGCAGTTTCTCGATAGCGAGCTCCTACAATGAGCAGTTCTTC. Translation gives CASSFSIASSYNEQFF.

The V call is TRBV13, the J call TRBJ2-1; 9 nucleotides align to TRBD1. J gave up 13 bases and V 5 bases, and 9 bases lay outside the gene matches. CDR3 length equals 13 residues. Germline CDR1 and CDR2: PRHDT and FYEKMQ (reference sequence). The CDR3 coding sequence is TGTGCCAGCAGCCCTCGGACAGGGGATACCCAGTTCTTC. This codes for CASSPRTGDTQFF.

This chain links TRBV4-1 with TRBJ2-1, with D perhaps matching TRBD2 (5 bases). V was shortened by 3 bases and J by 2 bases, with 11 bases between the two germline ends. This CDR3 is 15 amino acids long. CDR1 and CDR2 (germline): MGHRA, YSYEKL. CDR3 amino acids: CASSQRVGTYNEQFF. CDR3 nucleotide sequence: TGCGCCAGCAGCCAGCGGGTAGGGACCTACAATGAGCAGTTCTTC.

This clonotype was seen a handful of times. The chain joins TRBV7-2 to TRBJ1-2; maybe TRBD1 (5 bases). V lost 6 bases and J 13 bases, leaving 15 bases between the germline ends. Germline CDR1 SGHTA, CDR2 FQGNSA. The CDR3 totals 11 residues. The CDR3 region is CASSQGGGGTF. CDR3 DNA: TGTGCCAGCAGTCAGGGAGGAGGTGGCACCTTC.